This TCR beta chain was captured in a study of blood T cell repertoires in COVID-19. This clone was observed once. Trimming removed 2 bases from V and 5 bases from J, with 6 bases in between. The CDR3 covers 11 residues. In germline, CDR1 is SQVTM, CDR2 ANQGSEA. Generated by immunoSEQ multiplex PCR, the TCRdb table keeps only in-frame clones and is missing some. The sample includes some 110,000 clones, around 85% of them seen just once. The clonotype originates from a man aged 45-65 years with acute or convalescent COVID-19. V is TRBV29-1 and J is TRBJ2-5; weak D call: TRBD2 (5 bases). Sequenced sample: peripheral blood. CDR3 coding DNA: TGCAGCGTTGAACGAGGGGAGACCCAGTACTTC. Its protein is CSVERGETQYF.